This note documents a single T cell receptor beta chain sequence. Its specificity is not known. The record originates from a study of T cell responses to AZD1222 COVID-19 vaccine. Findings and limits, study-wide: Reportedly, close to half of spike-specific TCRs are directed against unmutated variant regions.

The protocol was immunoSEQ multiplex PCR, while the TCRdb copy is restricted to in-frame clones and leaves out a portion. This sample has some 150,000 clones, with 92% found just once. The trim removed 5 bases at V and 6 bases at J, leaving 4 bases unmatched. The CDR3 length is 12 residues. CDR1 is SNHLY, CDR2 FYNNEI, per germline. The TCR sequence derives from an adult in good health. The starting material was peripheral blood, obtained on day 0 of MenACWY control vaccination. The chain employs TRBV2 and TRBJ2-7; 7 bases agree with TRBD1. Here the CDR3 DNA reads TGTGCCAGCAGTAATGACAGGGCCGAGCAGTACTTC. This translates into CASSNDRAEQYF.